This entry is about one T cell receptor beta chain. This specimen belongs to a study of human T cells and chemical hapten exposure. About the study: Each patient's scalp received weekly diphenylcyclopropenone throughout the roughly 25-week study. Patients, largely female, had alopecia areata, totalis or universalis.

The time point was: patch test 1, 2 weeks after DPC sensitization. This sample's treatment: therapeutic diphenylcyclopropenone sensitization with weekly scalp DPC. Extraction yielded total RNA from whole blood (unfractionated). Blood sampling preceded each patch test application. Alopecia patients, 18 to 70 years old and DPC-suitable, served as donors. Using its own MiXCR run on the RACE reads, TCRdb lists one record per CDR3 protein. The sample carries over 50,000 distinct CDR3 sequences, about 11% recorded once. This CDR3 comprises 14 residues. Trimming stripped 0 bases from V and 2 bases from J, with 8 bases between. The V gene's germline CDR1 is DFQATT and CDR2 SNEGSKA (reference sequence).

The chain carries TRBV20-1 and TRBJ1-3; D is ambiguous. Material: whole blood, obtained in connection with sensitization to the hapten diphenylcyclopropenone (DPC). The sequence was obtained from a woman between 40 and 55 years old with alopecia areata. Some clones in this sample may be carry-over from other donors' samples. The CDR3: CSARDRQAGNTIYF. As DNA, the CDR3 is TGCAGTGCTAGAGATCGGCAGGCTGGAAACACCATATATTTT.